This TCR beta chain was documented in a study of shared clonotypes between healthy human individuals. The table came from immunoSEQ multiplex PCR; TCRdb's copy has only in-frame clones and leaves some out. The sample yields some 1.4 million clones, around 97% seen once. The germline V gene has CDR1 SEHNR and CDR2 FQNEAQ (reference sequence). The CDR3 has 16 residues. Trimming removed 0 bases from V and 2 bases from J; junction bases left unmatched: 6. The sample consisted of naive CD4+ T cells sorted from blood. The subset denotes: CD45RA+ positively selected. This chain links TRBV7-9 with TRBJ1-1; TRBD1 matches 7 bases. This TCR derives from a man aged 25 to 45 in good health. This chain's CDR3 is CASSLAWDSRNTEAFF. CDR3 coding DNA: TGTGCCAGCAGCTTAGCTTGGGACAGCAGAAACACTGAAGCTTTCTTT.